This T cell receptor (beta chain) emerged from a study of shared clonotypes between healthy human individuals. V gave up 1 base and J gave up 1 base, with 9 bases separating them. Germline-derived CDR1 and CDR2 are LGHNA and YNFKEQ. This CDR3 is built from 15 residues. Turning to this clone: Its antigen is currently unknown.

Once extracted for a subset, genomic DNA was divided evenly among several immunoSEQ plates. Generated by immunoSEQ multiplex PCR, the TCRdb table keeps only in-frame clones and is missing some. The sample has 2,500,000 or so clones; 80% to 95% are singletons. Study results and caveats: What limited the represented genetic and exposure-history diversity was the small number of donors. Shared across a few donors were 4% to 6% of the naive CD4 clonotypes. Unshared clonotypes carried lower generation probabilities than those common to all four donors.

Input material: naive CD4+ T cells from PBMCs. Stated subset: CD45RA+ positively selected. This receptor was obtained from a man aged 18 to 30 in good health. Some clones in this sample may be carry-over from other donors' samples. The V gene is TRBV4-2, the J gene TRBJ2-3; unclear D gene. The CDR3 sequence is CASSQGAARTDTQYF. The CDR3, as DNA: TGTGCCAGCAGCCAAGGGGCAGCCCGCACAGATACGCAGTATTTT.